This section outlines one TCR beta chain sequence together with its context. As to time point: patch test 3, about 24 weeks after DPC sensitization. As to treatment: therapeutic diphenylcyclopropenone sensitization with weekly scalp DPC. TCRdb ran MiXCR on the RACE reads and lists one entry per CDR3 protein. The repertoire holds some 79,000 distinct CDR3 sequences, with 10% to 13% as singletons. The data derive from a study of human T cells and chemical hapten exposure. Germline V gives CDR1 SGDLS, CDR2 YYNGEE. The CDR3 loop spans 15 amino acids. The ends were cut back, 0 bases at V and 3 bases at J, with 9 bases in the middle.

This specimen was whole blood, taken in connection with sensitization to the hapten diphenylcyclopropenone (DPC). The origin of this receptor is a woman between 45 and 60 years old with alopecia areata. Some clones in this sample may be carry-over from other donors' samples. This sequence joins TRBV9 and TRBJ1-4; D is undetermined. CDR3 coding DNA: TGTGCCAGCAGCGTAGGAGGAGGGTCTAATGAAAAACTGTTTTTT. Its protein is CASSVGGGSNEKLFF.